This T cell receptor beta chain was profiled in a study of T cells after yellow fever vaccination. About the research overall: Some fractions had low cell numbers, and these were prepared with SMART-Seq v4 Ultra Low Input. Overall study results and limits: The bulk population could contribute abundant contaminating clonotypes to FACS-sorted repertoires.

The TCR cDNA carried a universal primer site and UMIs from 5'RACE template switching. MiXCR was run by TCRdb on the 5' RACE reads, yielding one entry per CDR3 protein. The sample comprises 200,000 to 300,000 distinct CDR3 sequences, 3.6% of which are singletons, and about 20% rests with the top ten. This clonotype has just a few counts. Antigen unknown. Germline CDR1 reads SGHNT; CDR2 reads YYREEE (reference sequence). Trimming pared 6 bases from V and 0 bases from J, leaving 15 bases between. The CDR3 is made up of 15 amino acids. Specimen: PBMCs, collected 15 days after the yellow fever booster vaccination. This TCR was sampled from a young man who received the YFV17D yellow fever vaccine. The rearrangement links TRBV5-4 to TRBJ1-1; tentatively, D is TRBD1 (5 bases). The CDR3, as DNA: TGTGCCAGCACCCCGCGGGGGGGAGTGAACACTGAAGCTTTCTTT. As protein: CASTPRGGVNTEAFF.